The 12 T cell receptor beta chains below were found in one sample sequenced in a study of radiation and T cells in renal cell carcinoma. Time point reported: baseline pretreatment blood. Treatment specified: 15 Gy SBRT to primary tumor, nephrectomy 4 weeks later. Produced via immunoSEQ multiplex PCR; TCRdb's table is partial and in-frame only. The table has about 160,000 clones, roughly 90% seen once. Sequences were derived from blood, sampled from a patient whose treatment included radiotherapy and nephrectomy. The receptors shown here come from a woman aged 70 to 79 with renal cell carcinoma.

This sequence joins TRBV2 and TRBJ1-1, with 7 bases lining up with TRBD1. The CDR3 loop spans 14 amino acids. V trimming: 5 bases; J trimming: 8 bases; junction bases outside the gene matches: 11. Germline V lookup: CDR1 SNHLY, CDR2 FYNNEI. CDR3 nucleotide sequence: TGTGCCAGCAGTCCCAACTTAGGAGGGGGCGAAGCTTTCTTT. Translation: CASSPNLGGGEAFF.

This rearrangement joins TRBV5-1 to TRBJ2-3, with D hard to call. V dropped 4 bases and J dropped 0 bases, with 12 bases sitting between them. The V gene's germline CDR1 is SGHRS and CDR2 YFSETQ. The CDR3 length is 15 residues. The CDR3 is CASSVSLESTDTQYF. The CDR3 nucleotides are TGCGCCAGCAGCGTTTCACTGGAAAGCACAGATACGCAGTATTTT. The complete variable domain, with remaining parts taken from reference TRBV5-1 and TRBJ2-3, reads KAGVTQTPRYLIKTRGQQVTLSCSPISGHRSVSWYQQTPGQGLQFLFEYFSETQRNKGNFPGRFSGRQFSNSRSEMNVSTLELGDSALYLCASSVSLESTDTQYFGPGTRLTVL.

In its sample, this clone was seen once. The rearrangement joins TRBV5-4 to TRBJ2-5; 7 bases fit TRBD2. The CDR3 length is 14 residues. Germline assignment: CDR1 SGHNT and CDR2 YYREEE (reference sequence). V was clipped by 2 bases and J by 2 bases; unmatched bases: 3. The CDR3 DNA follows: TGTGCCAGCAGCTTCAGCGGGGCTCAAGAGACCCAGTACTTC. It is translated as CASSFSGAQETQYF.

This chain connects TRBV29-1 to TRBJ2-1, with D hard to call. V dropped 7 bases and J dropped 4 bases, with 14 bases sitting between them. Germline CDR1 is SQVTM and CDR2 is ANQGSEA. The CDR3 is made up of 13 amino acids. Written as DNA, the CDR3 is TGCAGCGGCACGGACGGCGTTTACAATGAGCAGTTCTTC. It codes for CSGTDGVYNEQFF.

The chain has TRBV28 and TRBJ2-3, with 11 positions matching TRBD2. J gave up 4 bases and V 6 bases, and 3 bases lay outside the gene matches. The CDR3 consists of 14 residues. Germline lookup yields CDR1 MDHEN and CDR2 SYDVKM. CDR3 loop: CASRLAGGPDTQYF. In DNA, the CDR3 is TGTGCCAGCAGATTAGCGGGGGGGCCAGATACGCAGTATTTT. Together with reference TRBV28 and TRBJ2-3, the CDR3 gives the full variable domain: DVKVTQSSRYLVKRTGEKVFLECVQDMDHENMFWYRQDPGLGLRLIYFSYDVKMKEKGDIPEGYSVSREKKERFSLILESASTNQTSMYLCASRLAGGPDTQYFGPGTRLTVL.

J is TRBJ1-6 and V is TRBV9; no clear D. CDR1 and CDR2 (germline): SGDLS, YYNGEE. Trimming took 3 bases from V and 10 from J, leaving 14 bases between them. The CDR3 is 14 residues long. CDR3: CASSGDPSGSPLHF. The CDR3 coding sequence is TGTGCCAGCAGCGGGGATCCTTCGGGGTCACCCCTCCACTTT. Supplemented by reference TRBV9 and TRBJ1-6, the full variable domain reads DSGVTQTPKHLITATGQRVTLRCSPRSGDLSVYWYQQSLDQGLQFLIQYYNGEERAKGNILERFSAQQFPDLHSELNLSSLELGDSALYFCASSGDPSGSPLHFGNGTRLTVT.

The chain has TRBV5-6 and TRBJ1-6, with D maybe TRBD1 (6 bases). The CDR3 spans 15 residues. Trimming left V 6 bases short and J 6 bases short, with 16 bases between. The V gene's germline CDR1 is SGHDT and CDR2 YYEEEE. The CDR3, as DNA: TGTGCCAGCACACGGACAGCCATCGTTAATTCACCCCTCCACTTT. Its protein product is CASTRTAIVNSPLHF.

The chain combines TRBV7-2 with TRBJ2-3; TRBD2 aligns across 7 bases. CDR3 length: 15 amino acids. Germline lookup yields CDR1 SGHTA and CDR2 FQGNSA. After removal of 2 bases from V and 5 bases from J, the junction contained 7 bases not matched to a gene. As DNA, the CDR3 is TGTGCCAGCAGCTTAAGACTAGCCCTGGGAGATACGCAGTATTTT. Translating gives CASSLRLALGDTQYF. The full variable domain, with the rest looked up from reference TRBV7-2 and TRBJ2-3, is GAGVSQSPSNKVTEKGKDVELRCDPISGHTALYWYRQSLGQGLEFLIYFQGNSAPDKSGLPSDRFSAERTGGSVSTLTIQRTQQEDSAVYLCASSLRLALGDTQYFGPGTRLTVL.

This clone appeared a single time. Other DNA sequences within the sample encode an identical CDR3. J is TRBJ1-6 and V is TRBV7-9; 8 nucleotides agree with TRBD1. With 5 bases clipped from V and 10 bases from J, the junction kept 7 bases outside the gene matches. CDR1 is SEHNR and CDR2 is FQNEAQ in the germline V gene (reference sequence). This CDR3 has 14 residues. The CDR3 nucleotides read TGTGCCAGCAGCCGTGGACAGGGAGGATCACCCCTCCACTTT. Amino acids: CASSRGQGGSPLHF.

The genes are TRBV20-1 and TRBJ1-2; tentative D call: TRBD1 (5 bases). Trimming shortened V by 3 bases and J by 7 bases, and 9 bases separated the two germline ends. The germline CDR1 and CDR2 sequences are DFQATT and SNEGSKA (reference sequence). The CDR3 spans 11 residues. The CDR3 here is CSASHQGGYTF. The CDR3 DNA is TGCAGTGCTAGTCATCAGGGTGGCTACACCTTC.

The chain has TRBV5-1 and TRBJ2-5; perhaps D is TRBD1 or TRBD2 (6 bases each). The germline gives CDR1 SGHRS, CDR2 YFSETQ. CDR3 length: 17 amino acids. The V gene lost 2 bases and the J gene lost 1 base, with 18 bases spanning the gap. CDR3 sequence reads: CASSLPRGAGTQETQYF. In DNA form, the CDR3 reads TGCGCCAGCAGCTTACCGAGGGGGGCGGGTACCCAAGAGACCCAGTACTTC. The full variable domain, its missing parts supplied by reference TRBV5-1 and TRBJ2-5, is KAGVTQTPRYLIKTRGQQVTLSCSPISGHRSVSWYQQTPGQGLQFLFEYFSETQRNKGNFPGRFSGRQFSNSRSEMNVSTLELGDSALYLCASSLPRGAGTQETQYFGPGTRLLVL.

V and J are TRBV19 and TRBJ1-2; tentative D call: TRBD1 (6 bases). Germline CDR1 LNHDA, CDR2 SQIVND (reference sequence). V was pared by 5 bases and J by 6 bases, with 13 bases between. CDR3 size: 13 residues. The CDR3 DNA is TGTGCCAGTAGTCAGGGGAAGGAGAATGGCTACACCTTC. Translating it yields CASSQGKENGYTF.